A selection of T cell receptor beta chains follows, all from one sample in a study of beta chain features in type 1 diabetes. Measured with immunoSEQ multiplex PCR; TCRdb has only the in-frame clones, and not every one. The sample includes a few hundred thousand clones, about 10% of them seen just once. Sequenced: central memory CD4+ T cells from blood. Every receptor here comes from a man aged 30-40 years with type 1 diabetes. Both conserved end residues are part of each CDR3. D genes are given only for firm matches. For some rows the clone size is stated as once, few or many, or as a class when expanded; others skip it.

>TRBD1|.|TRBV5-1|TRBJ1-2
TGCGCCAGCAGCTTTATGTCTCCGGGACAGGGAAGGGGACGTGGTGGCTACACCTTC
CASSFMSPGQGRGRGGYTF
>.|.|TRBV2|TRBJ2-2
TGTGCCATCCCACAGAACACCGGGGAGCTGTTTTTT
CAIPQNTGELFF
>TRBD1|many|TRBV28|TRBJ2-4
TGTGCCAGCAGTTTAGGGTGGACAGGGGGCGCGGGACAGTACTTC
CASSLGWTGGAGQYF
>.|.|TRBV10-3|TRBJ1-2
TGTGCCAGCAGTTCAGACAGGTCATTACTACCCTATGGCTACACCTTC
CASSSDRSLLPYGYTF
>.|.|TRBV2|TRBJ2-1
TGTGCCAGCAGTCGTTATAGCGGAAACAATGAGCAGTTCTTC
CASSRYSGNNEQFF
>.|few|TRBV15|TRBJ1-5
TGTGCCACCAGCAGACAAAAGAATCAGCCCCAGCATTTT
CATSRQKNQPQHF
>.|.|TRBV6-1|TRBJ2-6
TGTGCCAGCAGTCCCCGGGCCTCTGGGGCCAACGTCCTGACTTTC
CASSPRASGANVLTF
>.|few|TRBV29-1|TRBJ2-1
TGCAGCGTTGAAGATCAAGTCGTCGATGAGCAGTTCTTC
CSVEDQVVDEQFF
>.|few|TRBV6-6|TRBJ2-2
TGTGCCAGCAGTCAACAGGGGAACACCGGGGAGCTGTTTTTT
CASSQQGNTGELFF
>.|.|TRBV15|TRBJ2-5
TGTGCCACCAGCAGAGATGAGGCCATAAGACGGGAGAACCAAGAGACCCAGTACTTC
CATSRDEAIRRENQETQYF
>.|.|TRBV28|TRBJ2-3
TGTGCCAGCAGGAGCAGCACAGATACGCAGTATTTT
CASRSSTDTQYF